These 11 T cell receptor beta chains were sequenced from one sample in a study of Tregs in tolerant kidney transplant recipients. Some clones are missing from TCRdb's copy, which holds only in-frame ones; the method was immunoSEQ multiplex PCR. This sample has more than 60,000 clones, with 85% to 90% found just once. The input for sequencing was CD4+ T cells from blood, taken before the transplant. The receptors here all came from a human donor who received a combined kidney and bone marrow transplant.

The chain is built from TRBV19 and TRBJ1-2; D is unresolved. The CDR3 covers 12 residues. CDR1 is LNHDA and CDR2 is SQIVND in the germline V gene (reference sequence). V was pared by 3 bases and J by 6 bases, with 8 bases between. CDR3 region: CASSMRADGYTF. CDR3 DNA sequence: TGTGCCAGTAGTATGCGGGCCGATGGCTACACCTTC.

V gene TRBV6-4 combines with J gene TRBJ1-1; D is unresolved. CDR3 size: 13 residues. CDR1 and CDR2 from the germline V gene are MRHNA and SNTAGT. V was trimmed by 3 bases and J by 1 base, leaving 6 bases between them. The chain's CDR3 is CASSEQPNTEAFF. CDR3 nucleotides: TGTGCCAGCAGTGAACAGCCGAACACTGAAGCTTTCTTT.

The gene calls are TRBV2 and TRBJ2-3, with 8 nucleotides matching TRBD2. V dropped 6 bases and J dropped 2; count of bases not matched to a gene: 7. Germline V gene data show CDR1 as SNHLY and CDR2 as FYNNEI. The CDR3 totals 15 residues. The CDR3 sequence: CASSRDSGITDTQYF. CDR3 DNA: TGTGCCAGCAGCAGGGATAGCGGGATCACAGATACGCAGTATTTT.

This clone was detected only once. The chain has TRBV11-2 and TRBJ1-4, with a weak D call TRBD1 (5 bases). Germline CDR1 and CDR2: SGHAT and FQNNGV. CDR3 length: 13 amino acids. With 3 bases removed from V and 6 bases from J, the gap between germline ends came to 8 bases. CDR3 sequence reads: CASSFTGDEKLFF. The CDR3, as DNA: TGTGCCAGCAGCTTCACAGGAGATGAAAAACTGTTTTTT.

This clone was observed a single time. The chain links TRBV11-1 to TRBJ1-3; unclear D gene. Germline values: CDR1 SGHAT, CDR2 FQDESV (reference sequence). The CDR3 is 16 amino acids. Trimming stripped 2 bases from V and 4 bases from J, with 15 bases between. The CDR3 bases are TGTGCCAGCAGCTTATCGGGTATAGCGGACGGAAACACCATATATTTT. Protein product: CASSLSGIADGNTIYF.

The gene calls are TRBV5-4 and TRBJ2-2, with 7 bases that match TRBD2. The V and J ends lost 2 bases and 9 bases, in that order; junction bases with no gene match: 7. The germline CDR1 and CDR2 sequences are SGHNT and YYREEE (reference sequence). The CDR3 contains 14 residues. The CDR3 loop reads CASSLTGEGRELFF. CDR3 nucleotide sequence: TGTGCCAGCAGCTTAACGGGGGAGGGCCGGGAGCTGTTTTTT.

The chain has TRBV18 and TRBJ1-2, with 9 positions matching TRBD1. CDR1 and CDR2 (germline): KGHSH, LQKENI. This CDR3 comprises 17 residues. The junction had 14 bases not matched to a gene; V was cut back by 5 bases and J by 4 bases. The CDR3 here is CASSAGTGYPRGYGYTF. CDR3 sequence (DNA): TGTGCCAGCTCAGCAGGGACAGGGTATCCGCGAGGCTATGGCTACACCTTC.

This rearrangement joins TRBV7-9 to TRBJ2-7; 9 nucleotides line up with TRBD1. The germline CDR1 and CDR2 sequences are SEHNR and FQNEAQ (reference sequence). This CDR3 region has 14 residues. V shed 6 bases and J 2 bases; nucleotides not matched to a gene: 5. The DNA for the CDR3 is TGTGCCAGCAGAGTGGGACAGGGCCCCTACGAGCAGTACTTC. Translating it yields CASRVGQGPYEQYF.

The chain has TRBV5-1 and TRBJ2-7; 7 positions match TRBD1. The ends lost 0 bases at V and 2 bases at J; junction bases unmatched: 5. This CDR3 is 15 amino acids long. Germline CDR1 reads SGHRS; CDR2 reads YFSETQ. The CDR3 bases are TGCGCCAGCAGCTTGGCCACAGGGGTTACCTACGAGCAGTACTTC. Encoded protein: CASSLATGVTYEQYF.

This chain joins TRBV5-1 and TRBJ1-1, with TRBD1 identical over 7 bases. J was trimmed by 0 bases and V by 4 bases; bases with no gene match: 6. The CDR3 covers 15 residues. Germline lookup yields CDR1 SGHRS and CDR2 YFSETQ. CDR3 in DNA: TGCGCCAGCAGCCCACAGGGGACCGTGAACACTGAAGCTTTCTTT. It is translated as CASSPQGTVNTEAFF.

The chain is built from TRBV5-1 and TRBJ2-1, with TRBD2 matching over 9 bases. This CDR3 contains 15 residues. Germline assignment: CDR1 SGHRS and CDR2 YFSETQ. Trimming at V came to 1 base and at J to 8 bases, leaving 7 bases not matched to a gene. The CDR3 region is CASSLILREGHEQFF. As DNA, the CDR3 is TGCGCCAGCAGCTTGATTCTGCGGGAGGGCCATGAGCAGTTCTTC.